Shown below are 21 T cell receptor beta chains from a single sample sequenced in a study of blood T cells in healthy people across ages (dated by TCRdb to 2014 to 2015). Libraries came from 5' RACE. The sample was run on an Illumina HiSeq 2500. A second PCR of roughly 7 to 11 cycles was performed with a sample-barcoded 5' primer and a J-beta primer mix. In-frame beta chains were kept once TCRdb had trimmed the public reads at Q25 with fastp and called clones with MiXCR. Each entry is one CDR3 protein sequence, shown with its most common DNA and genes. Within this sample are more than 900,000 distinct CDR3 sequences, with about 27% of them counted one time only. The ten largest clones add up to roughly 10% of the sample. These same data were also listed under a study on T cells of mothers and their children.

Source material: blood. These receptors were collected from a woman aged 40 to 50 in good health.

This clonotype came up a few times. The chain is built from TRBV27 and TRBJ1-4; perhaps TRBD1 as D (5 bases). The CDR3 totals 15 residues. CDR1 MNHEY and CDR2 SMNVEV come from the germline V gene (reference sequence). Trimming shortened V by 6 bases and J by 2 bases, and 13 bases separated the two germline ends. CDR3 loop: CASSSIAGTNEKLFF. The CDR3 DNA sequence: TGTGCCAGCAGCTCAATTGCAGGGACTAATGAAAAACTGTTTTTT.

Details on this clonotype: Just one base apart from a much larger clone, this may be a read error. The rearrangement links TRBV7-9 to TRBJ1-4; the match to TRBD1 covers 7 bases. The CDR3 extends over 16 amino acids. Trimming cost V 5 bases and J 16 bases; bases outside gene matches: 22. Germline CDR1 is SEHNR and CDR2 is FQNEAQ (reference sequence). The CDR3 reads CASSQMTGNPTDTQFF. Here the CDR3 DNA reads TGTGCCAGCAGCCAGATGACAGGGAACCCCACAGATACGCAGTTTTTT.

This clonotype was seen only a few times. This sequence joins TRBV10-3 and TRBJ2-5; no reliable D call. The CDR3 is 15 amino acids. The germline V gene encodes CDR1 ENHRY and CDR2 SYGVKD. V was trimmed by 0 bases and J by 2 bases, leaving 10 bases between them. This chain's CDR3 is CAISESERQQETQYF. The CDR3, as DNA: TGTGCCATCAGTGAGTCGGAGAGACAACAAGAGACCCAGTACTTC.

This chain joins TRBV7-8 and TRBJ2-3; 9 bases fit TRBD2. In germline, CDR1 is SGHVS, CDR2 FQNEAQ. Unmatched junction bases numbered 8, after V lost 7 bases and J lost 3 bases. This CDR3 is built from 15 residues. For the CDR3, the DNA is TGTGCCAGCACATTAGCGGGGGCCTCAACAGATACGCAGTATTTT. Amino acid sequence: CASTLAGASTDTQYF.

V is TRBV20-1 and J is TRBJ1-1; 7 bases agree with TRBD1. Losses at the gene ends were 3 bases for V and 4 bases for J; bases not matched to a gene: 11. Germline values: CDR1 DFQATT, CDR2 SNEGSKA (reference sequence). The CDR3 extends over 15 amino acids. In DNA form, the CDR3 reads TGCAGTGCTAGGTCAAGACAGGGTATCGGCACTGAAGCTTTCTTT. Its protein is CSARSRQGIGTEAFF.

Worth noting for this clonotype: The CDR3 end shows no conserved phenylalanine or tryptophan, and so a read error is likely. The chain employs TRBV9 and TRBJ2-1; no clear D. This CDR3 region has 15 residues. Looked up from germline, CDR1 is SGDLS and CDR2 is YYNGEE. V dropped 3 bases and J dropped 0 bases, with 10 bases sitting between them. CDR3 DNA: TGTGCCAGCAGCGGAGACGGGCCCTCCTACAATGAGCAGTTCGTC. Its translation is CASSGDGPSYNEQFV.

CDR3 loop: CASSPPGLNTGELFF. CDR3 bases: TGTGCCAGCAGCCCGCCGGGACTGAACACCGGGGAGCTGTTTTTT. The genes are TRBV4-2 and TRBJ2-2, with TRBD2 as a possible D gene (6 bases). The germline V gene encodes CDR1 LGHNA and CDR2 YNFKEQ. The V end was cut by 4 bases, the J end by 1 base, with 10 bases between. The CDR3 has 15 amino acids.

As concerns this clonotype: The CDR3 end shows no conserved phenylalanine or tryptophan, and so a read error is likely. This chain links TRBV5-1 with TRBJ2-2; 8 bases map to TRBD1. Germline values: CDR1 SGHRS, CDR2 YFSETQ. CDR3 length: 15 residues. With 7 bases clipped from V and 2 bases from J, the junction kept 7 bases outside the gene matches. The CDR3 reads CASRPSGGNTGELFC. The CDR3 DNA reads TGCGCCAGCCGCCCTTCAGGGGGCAACACCGGGGAGCTGTTTTGT.

This clonotype showed up just a few times. This chain uses TRBV29-1 with TRBJ2-7; 7 bases are shared with TRBD2. Germline values: CDR1 SQVTM, CDR2 ANQGSEA. Losses at the gene ends were 4 bases for V and 4 bases for J; bases not matched to a gene: 10. This CDR3 is 14 amino acids long. CDR3 in amino acids: CSVAWGGNGYEQYF. The CDR3 DNA reads as TGCAGCGTTGCTTGGGGGGGTAATGGGTACGAGCAGTACTTC.

This rearrangement joins TRBV5-5 to TRBJ1-4, with TRBD1 matching over 7 bases. V dropped 3 bases and J dropped 1; count of bases not matched to a gene: 0. CDR3 length equals 14 residues. Germline CDR1 reads SGHKS; CDR2 reads YYEKEE (reference sequence). The CDR3 DNA follows: TGTGCCAGCAGCTGGGACAGAACTAATGAAAAACTGTTTTTT. Residues: CASSWDRTNEKLFF. Full variable domain (remainder filled in from reference TRBV5-5 and TRBJ1-4): DAGVTQSPTHLIKTRGQQVTLRCSPISGHKSVSWYQQVLGQGPQFIFQYYEKEERGRGNFPDRFSARQFPNYSSELNVNALLLGDSALYLCASSWDRTNEKLFFGSGTQLSVL.

This clonotype showed up many times. The chain combines TRBV6-1 with TRBJ1-2; D ambiguous. Between the trimmed V and J ends, which lost 7 bases and 7 bases, there was a span of 16 bases. This CDR3 is 13 amino acids long. Per germline, CDR1 MNHNS and CDR2 SASEGT. The CDR3 loop is CASKDPGTLGYTF. CDR3 sequence (DNA): TGTGCCAGCAAGGACCCGGGAACCCTTGGCTACACCTTC.

This clonotype was seen ten or more times. The chain uses TRBV10-3 and TRBJ2-5; D is possibly TRBD1 or TRBD2 (5 bases each). Germline V lookup: CDR1 ENHRY, CDR2 SYGVKD. The germline V and J ends were trimmed by 3 bases and 4 bases, with 12 bases remaining between them. This CDR3 has 14 amino acids. For the CDR3, the DNA is TGTGCCATCAGTGATGGGAGTGGGGGAGAGACCCAGTACTTC. Protein: CAISDGSGGETQYF.

Comments on this clonotype: Compared with germline, one end of the junction differs, possibly owing to a read error. J is TRBJ2-5 and V is TRBV9; D possibly uses TRBD1 or TRBD2 (6 bases each). The CDR3 runs to 15 residues. Germline lookup yields CDR1 SGDLS and CDR2 YYNGEE. This CDR3 reads CASSPGGGEQETQDF. The CDR3 DNA reads TGTGCCAGCAGCCCCGGAGGGGGTGAGCAAGAGACCCAGGACTTC.

This chain joins TRBV4-1 and TRBJ2-1; 12 nucleotides line up with TRBD2. The tail of the sequence fits TRBJ2-7 better, so the J call may be wrong. In germline, CDR1 is MGHRA, CDR2 YSYEKL. CDR3 length equals 20 residues. This CDR3 is CASSQDFLAGGPVVHNEQYF. The CDR3 coding sequence is TGCGCCAGCAGCCAAGATTTCCTAGCGGGGGGGCCGGTAGTCCACAATGAGCAGTACTTC.

The chain couples TRBV21-1 to TRBJ2-1; the DNA was not compared with TRBD2, the D call given in the table. TRBV21-1 is termed a pseudogene. CDR3 length: 19 residues. DNA for the CDR3: TGTGCCAGCAGCAAAGGCGAGGAACTAGCGGGGGTTCGCTACAATGAGCAGTTCTTC. Translation: CASSKGEELAGVRYNEQFF.

This clonotype was recorded a few times. The chain couples TRBV20-1 to TRBJ2-3, with 11 bases lining up with TRBD2. Germline CDR1 is DFQATT and CDR2 is SNEGSKA (reference sequence). Trimming cost V 5 bases and J 2 bases; bases outside gene matches: 9. This CDR3 region has 16 residues. For the CDR3, the DNA is TGCAGTGCTGGGGGCGGGACTAGCGGTTTCACAGATACGCAGTATTTT. Amino acids: CSAGGGTSGFTDTQYF.

This chain links TRBV15 with TRBJ1-5; D not certain. Deletions cut 1 base from V and 2 bases from J, with 12 bases between. This CDR3 has 16 residues. Germline CDR1 reads LNHNV; CDR2 reads YYDKDF (reference sequence). CDR3: CATSRGRVNGNQPQHF. CDR3 bases: TGTGCCACCAGCAGAGGTAGGGTTAATGGCAATCAGCCCCAGCATTTT.

The rearrangement joins TRBV7-2 to TRBJ1-4; no firm D call. The CDR3 loop spans 14 amino acids. With 4 bases removed from V and 6 bases from J, the gap between germline ends came to 12 bases. CDR1 and CDR2 from the germline V gene are SGHTA and FQGNSA. CDR3: CASSSKEGYEKLFF. DNA for the CDR3: TGTGCCAGCAGCTCCAAAGAGGGTTATGAAAAACTGTTTTTT.

Notes on this clonotype: A much bigger clone sits one base away, suggesting this may be a read error. This chain connects TRBV4-3 to TRBJ1-2, with TRBD1 as a possible D gene (6 bases). V lost 0 bases to trimming and J lost 7 bases, with 18 bases between them. The V gene's germline CDR1 is LGHNA and CDR2 YSLEER. The CDR3 consists of 16 residues. This chain's CDR3 is CASSQDLRGAVGGYTF. DNA of the CDR3: TGCGCCAGCAGCCAAGATCTTCGGGGGGCGGTAGGTGGCTACACCTTC.

The V call is TRBV12-3 or TRBV12-4, the J call TRBJ2-2; D gene uncertain. The V end lost 3 bases, the J end lost 10 bases, and 9 bases lay between the germline ends. This CDR3 comprises 12 residues. In DNA, the CDR3 is TGTGCCAGCAGTTTCCCACGCGAGGAGCTGTTTTTT. Translation gives CASSFPREELFF.

On this clonotype itself: The junction departs from germline at one end; a sequencing error may be responsible. The V call is TRBV27, the J call TRBJ2-1; 7 nucleotides align to TRBD2. The CDR3 is 14 residues long. Per the germline V gene, CDR1 is MNHEY and CDR2 is SMNVEV (reference sequence). The CDR3 reads CVSGESYRPNEQFF. The CDR3, as DNA: TGTGTCAGCGGGGAAAGTTACAGACCCAATGAGCAGTTCTTC.